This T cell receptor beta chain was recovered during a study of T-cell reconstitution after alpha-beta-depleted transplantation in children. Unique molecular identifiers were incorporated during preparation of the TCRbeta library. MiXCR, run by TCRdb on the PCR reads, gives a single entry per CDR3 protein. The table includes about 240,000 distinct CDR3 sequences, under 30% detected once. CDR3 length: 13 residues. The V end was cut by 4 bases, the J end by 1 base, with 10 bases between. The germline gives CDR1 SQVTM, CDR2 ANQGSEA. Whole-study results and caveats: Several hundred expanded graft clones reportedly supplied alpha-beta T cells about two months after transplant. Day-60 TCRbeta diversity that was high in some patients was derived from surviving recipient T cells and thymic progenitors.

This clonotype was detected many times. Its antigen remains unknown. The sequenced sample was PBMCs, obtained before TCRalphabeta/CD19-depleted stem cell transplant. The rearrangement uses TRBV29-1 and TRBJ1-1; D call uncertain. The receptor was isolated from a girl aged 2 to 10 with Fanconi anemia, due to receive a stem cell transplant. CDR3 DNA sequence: TGCAGCGTTGTTTCCGGAGAGAACACTGAAGCTTTCTTT. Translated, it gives CSVVSGENTEAFF.